Listed here are 25 T cell receptor beta chains from one sample, sequenced in a study of blood T cell repertoires in COVID-19. Sequenced by immunoSEQ multiplex PCR; TCRdb stores in-frame clones only, minus some. The table shows hundreds of thousands of clones, with 89% occurring only once. Sequenced sample: peripheral blood. The receptor set was obtained from a man aged 35 to 55 with acute or convalescent COVID-19.

This clone showed up just once. The gene calls are TRBV25-1 and TRBJ2-1, with no clear D. Germline-derived CDR1 and CDR2 are MGHDK and SYGVNS. This CDR3 spans 11 amino acids. Trimming took off 8 bases at V and 13 bases at J, with 15 bases between the two ends. This CDR3 reads CASSITMAQFF. For the CDR3, the DNA is TGTGCCAGCTCAATCACCATGGCTCAGTTCTTC.

V gene TRBV2 combines with J gene TRBJ1-2; D possibly corresponds to TRBD1 (5 bases). The CDR3 covers 15 residues. Germline V gene data show CDR1 as SNHLY and CDR2 as FYNNEI. V lost 5 bases and J lost 1, with 14 bases in between. CDR3 loop: CASSRGALFNYGYTF. CDR3 in DNA: TGTGCCAGCAGTCGCGGGGCACTTTTTAACTATGGCTACACCTTC.

J is TRBJ2-2 and V is TRBV2; TRBD2 matches 14 bases. Germline V lookup: CDR1 SNHLY, CDR2 FYNNEI. This CDR3 comprises 14 residues. J gave up 6 bases and V 6 bases, and 0 bases lay outside the gene matches. DNA for the CDR3: TGTGCCAGCAGGGGACTAGCGGGAGCCGGGGAGCTGTTTTTT. Translated: CASRGLAGAGELFF.

This chain connects TRBV19 to TRBJ2-1; D is unresolved. V was trimmed by 3 bases and J by 7 bases, leaving 4 bases between them. CDR1 is LNHDA and CDR2 is SQIVND in the germline V gene (reference sequence). This CDR3 contains 11 residues. The CDR3 nucleotides read TGTGCCAGTAGTATTTATAATGAGCAGTTCTTC. It yields the protein CASSIYNEQFF.

The chain uses TRBV7-9 and TRBJ2-5, with a possible D match to TRBD1 (5 bases). Deletions cut 3 bases from V and 4 bases from J, with 12 bases between. Germline V gene data show CDR1 as SEHNR and CDR2 as FQNEAQ (reference sequence). This CDR3 comprises 14 residues. CDR3 in amino acids: CASSFIGRGETQYF. The CDR3, as DNA: TGTGCCAGCAGCTTTATTGGTAGGGGAGAGACCCAGTACTTC.

In DNA form, the CDR3 reads TGTGCCAGCAGCGACGTGACAGGGGCCCAAGAGACCCAGTACTTC. Amino acids: CASSDVTGAQETQYF. The rearrangement joins TRBV5-4 to TRBJ2-5; TRBD1 agrees at 8 bases. Germline-derived CDR1 and CDR2 are SGHNT and YYREEE (reference sequence). The CDR3 covers 15 residues. V gave up 4 bases and J gave up 1 base; unmatched junction bases: 6.

This clone appeared once. The chain has TRBV2 and TRBJ2-6; 8 bases are a match to TRBD1. The CDR3 runs to 19 residues. The germline CDR1 and CDR2 sequences are SNHLY and FYNNEI. V was clipped by 2 bases and J by 0 bases; unmatched bases: 9. CDR3 nucleotide sequence: TGTGCCAGCAGTGAAAGGGGGACAGGTCCTTACTCTGGGGCCAACGTCCTGACTTTC. Translated, it gives CASSERGTGPYSGANVLTF.

This clone showed up just a few times. At the DNA level, this CDR3 is encoded by other sequences in the same sample as well. The rearrangement uses TRBV11-2 and TRBJ1-5; D is ambiguous. Germline CDR1 reads SGHAT; CDR2 reads FQNNGV. V lost 4 bases to trimming and J lost 0 bases, with 4 bases between them. This CDR3 spans 13 amino acids. Here the CDR3 reads CASSSNSNQPQHF. In nucleotides, the CDR3 is TGTGCCAGCAGCTCCAATAGCAATCAGCCCCAGCATTTT.

This chain links TRBV18 with TRBJ2-1; D possibly corresponds to TRBD2 (6 bases). The CDR3 runs 15 residues. Germline CDR1 KGHSH, CDR2 LQKENI. The V end lost 7 bases, the J end lost 9 bases, and 22 bases lay between the germline ends. CDR3 in amino acids: CASLGLRERRSEQFF. For the CDR3, the DNA is TGTGCCAGCTTGGGTTTACGGGAGCGGCGGAGTGAGCAGTTCTTC.

The chain has TRBV7-2 and TRBJ1-5; D uncertain. Germline CDR1 is SGHTA and CDR2 is FQGNSA. The V and J ends lost 5 bases and 1 base respectively, with 6 bases between them. The CDR3 has 13 residues. The CDR3 region is CASSAQSNQPQHF. The CDR3 bases are TGTGCCAGCAGCGCCCAGAGCAATCAGCCCCAGCATTTT.

The chain links TRBV24-1 to TRBJ2-7, with D possibly TRBD1 on 6 matching bases. V dropped 3 bases and J dropped 12 bases, with 26 bases sitting between them. In germline, CDR1 is KGHDR, CDR2 SFDVKD. This CDR3 spans 16 amino acids. As DNA, the CDR3 is TGTGCCACCAGTGATATGCCACAAATTGTGCCTATGGGGGCGTACTTC. As protein: CATSDMPQIVPMGAYF.

This chain joins TRBV7-9 and TRBJ2-3; weak D call: TRBD2 (6 bases). Germline CDR1 SEHNR, CDR2 FQNEAQ (reference sequence). The CDR3 has 13 amino acids. V was cut by 1 base and J by 4 bases, with 6 bases left in between. The DNA of the CDR3 is TGTGCCAGCAGCTTAGGGGGGGCAGATACGCAGTATTTT. It specifies CASSLGGADTQYF.

V gene TRBV7-6 combines with J gene TRBJ2-1; the match to TRBD2 covers 9 bases. J lost 6 bases, V lost 2 bases, and 11 bases had no gene match. The germline CDR1 and CDR2 sequences are SGHVS and FNYEAQ. The CDR3 contains 17 residues. CDR3 protein: CASSLSGLARGVNEQFF. The CDR3 DNA sequence: TGTGCCAGCAGCTTATCTGGACTAGCGAGAGGGGTCAATGAGCAGTTCTTC.

This chain links TRBV2 with TRBJ2-1; 7 bases are a match to TRBD2. Losses at the gene ends were 7 bases for V and 5 bases for J; bases not matched to a gene: 8. The CDR3 totals 14 residues. Germline V gene lookup returns CDR1 SNHLY and CDR2 FYNNEI. CDR3 sequence: CASMESGTDNEQFF. CDR3 DNA: TGTGCCAGCATGGAAAGCGGGACGGACAATGAGCAGTTCTTC.

This chain uses TRBV13 with TRBJ2-7; 9 nucleotides align to TRBD1. Germline CDR1 PRHDT, CDR2 FYEKMQ (reference sequence). This CDR3 region has 16 residues. The J segment lost 3 bases and the V segment lost 5 bases, leaving 11 bases of the junction unmatched. The CDR3 loop is CASSPSAGTGNYEQYF. DNA of the CDR3: TGTGCCAGCAGCCCATCGGCAGGGACAGGGAACTACGAGCAGTACTTC.

CDR3: CASSYPYNSPLHF. The CDR3 DNA is TGTGCCAGCAGTTACCCATATAATTCACCCCTCCACTTT. The chain couples TRBV6-2 or TRBV6-3 to TRBJ1-6; D is undetermined. Trimming took 2 bases from V and 4 from J, leaving 3 bases between them. This CDR3 is built from 13 residues. The germline gives CDR1 MNHEY, CDR2 SVGEGT.

This chain uses TRBV20-1 with TRBJ1-1; D call uncertain. This CDR3 comprises 11 residues. Looked up from germline, CDR1 is DFQATT and CDR2 is SNEGSKA (reference sequence). V was trimmed by 3 bases and J by 7 bases, leaving 9 bases between them. The CDR3 protein is CSASVTGEAFF. The CDR3 DNA follows: TGCAGTGCTAGCGTAACGGGTGAAGCTTTCTTT.

The J gene is TRBJ1-5, the V gene TRBV5-8; D perhaps matches TRBD1 (5 bases). Germline CDR1 is SGHTS and CDR2 is YDEGEE. Trimming took off 2 bases at V and 2 bases at J, with 8 bases between the two ends. This CDR3 region has 14 residues. CDR3 in DNA: TGTGCCAGCAGCTTTGGCAGGGGCAATCAGCCCCAGCATTTT. Translation gives CASSFGRGNQPQHF. The whole variable domain, remainder taken from reference TRBV5-8 and TRBJ1-5, is EAGVTQSPTHLIKTRGQQATLRCSPISGHTSVYWYQQALGLGLQFLLWYDEGEERNRGNFPPRFSGRQFPNYSSELNVNALELEDSALYLCASSFGRGNQPQHFGDGTRLSIL.

The chain combines TRBV9 with TRBJ1-1, with TRBD1 matching over 8 bases. Germline values: CDR1 SGDLS, CDR2 YYNGEE. With 0 bases clipped from V and 3 bases from J, the junction kept 7 bases outside the gene matches. This CDR3 contains 16 residues. The CDR3 region is CASSVGSGGGYTEAFF. The CDR3 bases are TGTGCCAGCAGCGTAGGGTCAGGGGGCGGGTACACTGAAGCTTTCTTT. Combining the CDR3 with reference TRBV9 and TRBJ1-1 gives the whole variable domain DSGVTQTPKHLITATGQRVTLRCSPRSGDLSVYWYQQSLDQGLQFLIQYYNGEERAKGNILERFSAQQFPDLHSELNLSSLELGDSALYFCASSVGSGGGYTEAFFGQGTRLTVV.

This clone appeared once. The chain combines TRBV4-3 with TRBJ1-2; D gene uncertain. In germline, CDR1 is LGHNA, CDR2 YSLEER. The CDR3 covers 13 residues. V lost 1 base, J lost 7 bases, and 10 bases lay in between. CDR3 in DNA: TGCGCCAGCAGCCAAGTCTCCGGTTTTGGCTACACCTTC. Its translation: CASSQVSGFGYTF.

The rearrangement uses TRBV29-1 and TRBJ1-1; the D gene is possibly TRBD1 (5 bases). The V end was cut by 3 bases, the J end by 5 bases, with 13 bases between. CDR3 length equals 13 residues. Germline V gene sequence: CDR1 SQVTM, CDR2 ANQGSEA. The CDR3 loop reads CSVESREGTEAFF. CDR3 in DNA: TGCAGCGTTGAGTCCAGGGAAGGAACTGAAGCTTTCTTT. The complete variable domain, with remaining parts taken from reference TRBV29-1 and TRBJ1-1, reads SAVISQKPSRDICQRGTSLTIQCQVDSQVTMMFWYRQQPGQSLTLIATANQGSEATYESGFVIDKFPISRPNLTFSTLTVSNMSPEDSSIYLCSVESREGTEAFFGQGTRLTVV.

V gene TRBV20-1 combines with J gene TRBJ1-2; no clear D gene. Germline CDR1 and CDR2: DFQATT and SNEGSKA (reference sequence). The CDR3 extends over 11 amino acids. The V end lost 3 bases, the J end lost 7 bases, and 9 bases lay between the germline ends. CDR3 coding DNA: TGCAGTGCTAGGGAGGGTCTTGGCTACACCTTC. Its protein is CSAREGLGYTF.

V gene TRBV3-1 (or the pseudogene TRBV3-2) combines with J gene TRBJ1-2, with D hard to call. Between the trimmed V and J ends, which lost 4 bases and 10 bases, there was a span of 16 bases. There are 13 residues in the CDR3. Germline assignment: CDR1 LGHDT and CDR2 YNNKEL (reference sequence). In DNA form, the CDR3 reads TGTGCCAGCAGCCCCCCAAGTAACCGGGACTACACCTTC. It specifies CASSPPSNRDYTF.

V gene TRBV6-5 combines with J gene TRBJ1-1; D may be TRBD1 (6 bases). The CDR3 runs to 15 residues. Trimming took off 8 bases at V and 1 base at J, with 17 bases between the two ends. Per germline, CDR1 MNHEY and CDR2 SVGAGI. CDR3: CASLRAPGANTEAFF. The CDR3 bases are TGTGCCAGCCTTAGAGCCCCAGGGGCGAACACTGAAGCTTTCTTT.

The chain is built from TRBV9 and TRBJ1-6; 8 bases are shared with TRBD1. The CDR3 covers 17 residues. Germline lookup yields CDR1 SGDLS and CDR2 YYNGEE. The trim removed 4 bases at V and 10 bases at J, leaving 16 bases unmatched. CDR3 sequence reads: CASSFSRTRDRRSPLHF. CDR3 DNA sequence: TGTGCCAGCAGCTTTTCGAGGACCCGGGACAGGCGATCACCCCTCCACTTT.